The entry below gives a single TCR beta chain sequence along with its context. What it recognizes is unknown. Sequencing was performed with immunoSEQ multiplex PCR; in TCRdb, only in-frame clones are kept and a portion is missing. The sample has tens of thousands of clones; around 91% are singletons. Germline V gene sequence: CDR1 MGHDK, CDR2 SYGVNS. The V and J ends lost 8 bases and 6 bases respectively, with 12 bases between them. There are 12 residues in the CDR3. This sample is drawn from a study of T cells in localized non-small cell lung cancer. General study results and limits: Tumor samples were not multi-region, leaving intratumor heterogeneity unexcluded. Adjacent lung had a median about 57 of the 100 largest tumor clones. Compared with tumor, uninvolved adjacent lung displayed greater T cell clonality, ranking highest overall.

The V gene is TRBV25-1, the J gene TRBJ2-3; possibly TRBD1 or TRBD2 for D (5 bases each). The sample was peripheral blood, taken before any cancer treatment. The receptor's source is a woman between 35 and 75 years old with stage I lung adenocarcinoma. The CDR3 DNA reads as TGTGCCAGCGCCCCAGGGACCGATACGCAGTATTTT. It specifies CASAPGTDTQYF.